This TCR beta chain was profiled in a study of cytomegalovirus exposure and HLA in healthy donors. The table came from immunoSEQ multiplex PCR; TCRdb's copy has only in-frame clones and leaves some out. The data show under 200,000 clones, approximately 89% seen once. The sequence came from a woman in her late teens or twenties in good health and CMV-seropositive. Source material: PBMCs.

The CDR3 sequence: CASSLGPPGLESYEQYF. In DNA, the CDR3 is TGTGCCAGCAGCTTAGGCCCCCCCGGACTCGAGTCCTACGAGCAGTACTTC. This sequence joins TRBV7-3 and TRBJ2-7; tentatively, D is TRBD2 (5 bases). This CDR3 contains 17 residues. Trimming left V 2 bases short and J 1 base short, with 18 bases between. Germline CDR1 is SGHTA and CDR2 is FQGTGA.